Each of the 23 T cell receptor beta chains below was sequenced from the same sample in a study of blood T cell repertoires in COVID-19. The assay was immunoSEQ multiplex PCR, and TCRdb's table has in-frame clones only and misses some. This table holds under 400,000 clones, approximately 88% found once. Input material: peripheral blood. The receptors originated from a woman aged 25 to 39 with COVID-19, enrolled during active disease.

V and J are TRBV5-4 and TRBJ1-2; tentative D call: TRBD1 (6 bases). In germline, CDR1 is SGHNT, CDR2 YYREEE (reference sequence). The V end was cut by 4 bases, the J end by 0 bases, with 13 bases between. The CDR3 is made up of 15 amino acids. The CDR3 spells CASSIRTAPNYGYTF. DNA of the CDR3: TGTGCCAGCAGCATCCGGACAGCCCCTAACTATGGCTACACCTTC.

V usage is TRBV5-5 and J usage is TRBJ1-3; D ambiguous. Deletions cut 4 bases from V and 6 bases from J, with 20 bases between. The CDR3 consists of 16 residues. Per the germline V gene, CDR1 is SGHKS and CDR2 is YYEKEE (reference sequence). The DNA of the CDR3 is TGTGCCAGCAGCCCGGGGTTGGTAGTACCTGAAAACACCATATATTTT. Translated, it gives CASSPGLVVPENTIYF.

J is TRBJ1-2 and V is TRBV2; D unresolved. The CDR3 contains 13 residues. V was trimmed by 2 bases and J by 2 bases, leaving 6 bases between them. Germline values: CDR1 SNHLY, CDR2 FYNNEI. The CDR3 sequence: CASSEPPNYGYTF. CDR3 sequence (DNA): TGTGCCAGCAGTGAACCCCCAAACTATGGCTACACCTTC.

The V gene is TRBV7-8, the J gene TRBJ2-5; D possibly corresponds to TRBD2 (6 bases). CDR1 SGHVS and CDR2 FQNEAQ come from the germline V gene. The CDR3 contains 14 residues. Trimming pared 1 base from V and 5 bases from J, leaving 11 bases between. In DNA form, the CDR3 reads TGTGCCAGCAGCTTAGTCCCAGGGAGGGAGACCCAGTACTTC. Its translation is CASSLVPGRETQYF.

The chain employs TRBV7-2 and TRBJ1-6, with 9 bases matching TRBD1. This CDR3 region has 15 residues. Germline trimming cut 4 bases from V and 10 bases from J; bases unmatched to any gene: 8. Germline values: CDR1 SGHTA, CDR2 FQGNSA. CDR3 bases: TGTGCCAGCAGCTGGGGACAGGGATTGGACTCACCCCTCCACTTT. Translating it yields CASSWGQGLDSPLHF. Full variable domain (remainder filled in from reference TRBV7-2 and TRBJ1-6): GAGVSQSPSNKVTEKGKDVELRCDPISGHTALYWYRQSLGQGLEFLIYFQGNSAPDKSGLPSDRFSAERTGGSVSTLTIQRTQQEDSAVYLCASSWGQGLDSPLHFGNGTRLTVT.

The chain carries TRBV4-1 and TRBJ1-3; D not certain. Germline V CDR1 and CDR2: MGHRA, YSYEKL. The CDR3 spans 15 residues. V was clipped by 1 base and J by 3 bases, with 10 bases between them. The CDR3 DNA follows: TGCGCCAGCAGCCAAGGTGAATACTTTGGAAACACCATATATTTT. It encodes CASSQGEYFGNTIYF.

This sequence joins TRBV21-1 and TRBJ2-7; whether TRBD2, the table's D call, matches the DNA was not checked. TRBV21-1 is a pseudogene locus. This CDR3 contains 15 residues. CDR3 bases: TGTGCCAGCAGCAATGGGGGGGTTTGGTCCTACGAGCAGTACGTC. Translated, it gives CASSNGGVWSYEQYV.

The CDR3 DNA sequence: TGTGCCAGCAGCCAAGCGGGGCTAGCGAGTAGAGATACGCAGTATTTT. It translates to CASSQAGLASRDTQYF. This chain connects TRBV4-2 to TRBJ2-3; D might be TRBD2 (6 bases). V was pared by 1 base and J by 5 bases, with 16 bases between. CDR3 length equals 16 residues. Germline V gene sequence: CDR1 LGHNA, CDR2 YNFKEQ.

The chain combines TRBV6-5 with TRBJ1-5; 8 bases match TRBD1. The V gene end was trimmed by 5 bases and the J gene end by 4 bases; junction bases not matched to a gene: 4. The V gene's germline CDR1 is MNHEY and CDR2 SVGAGI. This CDR3 contains 14 residues. CDR3 sequence: CASSPTGVNQPQHF. The CDR3 DNA reads as TGTGCCAGCAGTCCGACAGGGGTTAATCAGCCCCAGCATTTT.

The chain links TRBV6-2 or TRBV6-3 to TRBJ1-6; no firm D call. Trimming pared 1 base from V and 7 bases from J, leaving 8 bases between. The length of the CDR3 is 14 residues. In germline, CDR1 is MNHEY, CDR2 SVGEGT. CDR3 sequence reads: CASSYYTVNSPLHF. CDR3 DNA sequence: TGTGCCAGCAGTTACTACACAGTAAATTCACCCCTCCACTTT.

This clone was seen a few times. The chain links TRBV6-6 to TRBJ1-2; perhaps TRBD1 as D (6 bases). The CDR3 is 13 residues long. Germline V lookup: CDR1 MNHNY, CDR2 SVGAGI (reference sequence). V lost 4 bases and J 4 bases, leaving 10 bases between the germline ends. The CDR3 sequence is CASSSQGIYGYTF. The CDR3 DNA is TGTGCCAGCAGTTCACAGGGAATCTATGGCTACACCTTC.

The rearrangement uses TRBV19 and TRBJ1-2; D gene unclear. V was clipped by 4 bases and J by 2 bases, with 17 bases between them. The CDR3 length is 16 residues. The germline V gene has CDR1 LNHDA and CDR2 SQIVND (reference sequence). CDR3 nucleotide sequence: TGTGCCAGTAGTACCTGGAGCACGGCGAACAACTATGGCTACACCTTC. This codes for CASSTWSTANNYGYTF. Using reference TRBV19 and TRBJ1-2 for the parts outside the CDR3, the full variable domain is DGGITQSPKYLFRKEGQNVTLSCEQNLNHDAMYWYRQDPGQGLRLIYYSQIVNDFQKGDIAEGYSVSREKKESFPLTVTSAQKNPTAFYLCASSTWSTANNYGYTFGSGTRLTVV.

The genes are TRBV6-5 and TRBJ1-4, with TRBD1 as a possible D gene (5 bases). This CDR3 contains 11 residues. Germline-derived CDR1 and CDR2 are MNHEY and SVGAGI. Trimming pared 11 bases from V and 14 bases from J, leaving 18 bases between. CDR3 in amino acids: CAAGQAAGLFF. CDR3 in DNA: TGTGCCGCGGGGCAAGCCGCGGGGCTGTTTTTT.

The chain recombines TRBV19 with TRBJ1-5, with 9 bases aligning to TRBD1. Trimming cost V 4 bases and J 2 bases; bases outside gene matches: 3. The CDR3 has 15 residues. Germline V gene sequence: CDR1 LNHDA, CDR2 SQIVND (reference sequence). CDR3 DNA: TGTGCCAGTAGTAAGAGGGACAGGGGCAATCAGCCCCAGCATTTT. Translation: CASSKRDRGNQPQHF. Using reference TRBV19 and TRBJ1-5 for the parts outside the CDR3, the full variable domain is DGGITQSPKYLFRKEGQNVTLSCEQNLNHDAMYWYRQDPGQGLRLIYYSQIVNDFQKGDIAEGYSVSREKKESFPLTVTSAQKNPTAFYLCASSKRDRGNQPQHFGDGTRLSIL.

The chain has TRBV29-1 and TRBJ1-3; D not resolved. Germline V gives CDR1 SQVTM, CDR2 ANQGSEA. V was clipped by 3 bases and J by 0 bases, with 6 bases between them. CDR3 length: 13 amino acids. The CDR3 sequence is CSVERDSGNTIYF. As DNA, the CDR3 is TGCAGCGTTGAGCGGGACTCTGGAAACACCATATATTTT.

The chain has TRBV12-3 or TRBV12-4 and TRBJ1-2; TRBD1 is a possible D gene (6 bases). With 6 bases removed from V and 4 bases from J, the gap between germline ends came to 12 bases. The CDR3 extends over 13 amino acids. CDR3 sequence: CASRGTRGYGYTF. CDR3 DNA: TGTGCCAGCAGGGGGACACGGGGCTATGGCTACACCTTC.

CDR3: CASSIFGALNEKLFF. As DNA, the CDR3 is TGTGCCAGTAGTATTTTTGGGGCCCTTAATGAAAAACTGTTTTTT. J is TRBJ1-4 and V is TRBV19; weak D call: TRBD1 (5 bases). The CDR3 is made up of 15 amino acids. Trimming removed 3 bases at V and 4 bases at J, with 12 bases between. Looked up from germline, CDR1 is LNHDA and CDR2 is SQIVND (reference sequence). Supplemented by reference TRBV19 and TRBJ1-4, the full variable domain reads DGGITQSPKYLFRKEGQNVTLSCEQNLNHDAMYWYRQDPGQGLRLIYYSQIVNDFQKGDIAEGYSVSREKKESFPLTVTSAQKNPTAFYLCASSIFGALNEKLFFGSGTQLSVL.

The rearrangement links TRBV28 to TRBJ1-4, with D hard to call. The CDR3 runs to 14 residues. V shed 7 bases and J shed 6 bases, with 15 bases lying between them. Germline V lookup: CDR1 MDHEN, CDR2 SYDVKM. The DNA of the CDR3 is TGTGCCAGCATGAGATACGGGATCGATGAAAAACTGTTTTTT. Translation: CASMRYGIDEKLFF.

This chain joins TRBV2 and TRBJ1-4; a weak D match, TRBD1 (6 bases). The V gene's germline CDR1 is SNHLY and CDR2 FYNNEI. V shed 8 bases and J shed 2 bases, with 9 bases lying between them. The CDR3 has 13 residues. CDR3 loop: CASQTGTNEKLFF. The CDR3 bases are TGTGCCAGCCAAACAGGGACTAATGAAAAACTGTTTTTT.

Comments on this clone: At one end the junction does not follow the germline gene, possibly because of a read error. This rearrangement joins TRBV7-9 to TRBJ1-2, with 8 nucleotides matching TRBD1. CDR1 is SEHNR, CDR2 FQNEAQ, per germline (reference sequence). This CDR3 contains 14 residues. The CDR3 sequence is CASSLFAGRGQLVF. The DNA of the CDR3 is TGTGCCAGCAGCTTATTCGCGGGCAGGGGGCAATTGGTCTTC.

CDR3 region: CASSAGDRYNSPLHF. In DNA form, the CDR3 reads TGTGCCAGCTCGGCAGGGGATCGATATAATTCACCCCTCCACTTT. J is TRBJ1-6 and V is TRBV28; TRBD1 might be the D (6 bases). Germline V gene data show CDR1 as MDHEN and CDR2 as SYDVKM. The CDR3 totals 15 residues. Between the trimmed V and J ends, which lost 8 bases and 4 bases, there was a span of 15 bases.

The rearrangement uses TRBV6-2 or TRBV6-3 and TRBJ2-1; 12 nucleotides align to TRBD2. The CDR3 has 17 residues. V was clipped by 6 bases and J by 6 bases; unmatched bases: 12. Germline V gene sequence: CDR1 MNHEY, CDR2 SVGEGT. The CDR3 protein is CASSLRSTSGGTNEQFF. In nucleotides, the CDR3 is TGTGCCAGCAGCCTTCGTTCCACTAGCGGGGGGACCAATGAGCAGTTCTTC.

The rearrangement uses TRBV2 and TRBJ1-2, with 7 bases matching TRBD1. CDR1 SNHLY and CDR2 FYNNEI come from the germline V gene. J was trimmed by 4 bases and V by 9 bases; bases with no gene match: 5. This CDR3 region has 12 residues. CDR3 DNA: TGTGCCAGTACCAGGGGGGTCTATGGCTACACCTTC. Translated, it gives CASTRGVYGYTF.